A single sample is the source of the 3 T cell receptor beta chains below, sequenced in a study of beta chain features in type 1 diabetes. Study outcomes and limitations: Type 1 diabetes patients had moderately but significantly shorter TCRB CDR3s in all four CD4+ subsets.

Expressed TCRB transcripts were sequenced, since all the RNA that had been isolated was reverse transcribed. Sequencing used immunoSEQ multiplex PCR; TCRdb keeps in-frame clones, though not all of them. Found here are approximately 360,000 clones, approximately 12% of them singletons; the top ten hold 0.0085% to 0.012%. Their specific antigens are unknown. Sequencing input: naive CD4+ T cells from blood. These receptors were obtained from a woman aged 18-29 years with type 1 diabetes.

The V call is TRBV29-1, the J call TRBJ2-1, with D possibly being TRBD2 (5 bases). CDR3 length: 9 amino acids. The ends were cut back, 6 bases at V and 10 bases at J, with 7 bases in the middle. CDR1 and CDR2 (germline): SQVTM, ANQGSEA. The CDR3 DNA reads as TGCAGCGTCCCGGGAGAGCAGTTCTTC. It specifies CSVPGEQFF.

This clone was found a few times. The V call is TRBV18, the J call TRBJ1-1, with 7 bases lining up with TRBD1. Germline lookup yields CDR1 KGHSH and CDR2 LQKENI. V dropped 6 bases and J dropped 1; count of bases not matched to a gene: 2. This CDR3 has 13 amino acids. CDR3: CASSGDRNTEAFF. The CDR3 DNA sequence: TGTGCCAGCTCTGGGGACAGGAACACTGAAGCTTTCTTT. The complete variable domain, with remaining parts taken from reference TRBV18 and TRBJ1-1, reads NAGVMQNPRHLVRRRGQEARLRCSPMKGHSHVYWYRQLPEEGLKFMVYLQKENIIDESGMPKERFSAEFPKEGPSILRIQQVVRGDSAAYFCASSGDRNTEAFFGQGTRLTVV.

The chain recombines TRBV6-5 with TRBJ1-2; the match to TRBD1 covers 7 bases. Germline V gene data show CDR1 as MNHEY and CDR2 as SVGAGI. J gave up 2 bases and V 2 bases, and 8 bases lay outside the gene matches. The CDR3 runs 16 residues. The CDR3 loop reads CASSYTSLGQNYGYTF. DNA of the CDR3: TGTGCCAGCAGTTACACTTCCCTGGGACAGAACTATGGCTACACCTTC.